This TCR beta chain was sequenced during a study of cytomegalovirus exposure and HLA in healthy donors. The study, taken as a whole, reports: Among the most significant clusters, several appeared linked to common viral pathogens in a later analysis. Rarity marked most TCR sequences, yet some public TCRs occurred in many donors.

The donors comprised healthy bone marrow donors. Trimming cost V 1 base and J 4 bases, with 21 bases left between them. Germline CDR1 LGHNA, CDR2 YNFKEQ. The CDR3 contains 18 residues. PCR involved 60 Vbeta and 13 Jbeta primers. The repertoire was sequenced with immunoSEQ multiplex PCR; TCRdb's copy has only in-frame clones and lacks some. Of fewer than 95,000 clones listed, about 63% are singletons. This clone was seen a single time. Its specificity is not known. The chain recombines TRBV4-2 with TRBJ2-3, with D perhaps TRBD2 (6 bases). The TCR sequence derives from a woman aged 30 to 39 in good health and CMV-seronegative. Sequencing was done on a sample of PBMCs. The CDR3 sequence: CASSQVPGLRLLADTQYF. In DNA form, the CDR3 reads TGTGCCAGCAGCCAAGTCCCGGGACTCAGACTTTTGGCAGATACGCAGTATTTT.